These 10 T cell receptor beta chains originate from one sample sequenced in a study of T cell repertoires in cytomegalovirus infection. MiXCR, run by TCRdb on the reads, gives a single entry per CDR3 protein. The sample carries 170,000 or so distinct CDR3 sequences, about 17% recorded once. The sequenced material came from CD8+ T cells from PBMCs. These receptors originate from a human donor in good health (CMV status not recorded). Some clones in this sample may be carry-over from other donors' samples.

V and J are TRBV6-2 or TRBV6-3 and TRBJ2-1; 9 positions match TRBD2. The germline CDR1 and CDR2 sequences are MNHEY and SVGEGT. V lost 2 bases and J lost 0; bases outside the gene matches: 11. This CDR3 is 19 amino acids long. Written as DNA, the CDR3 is TGTGCCAGCAGTTACACAAAAATCCTAGCGGGGCCCTCCTACAATGAGCAGTTCTTC. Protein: CASSYTKILAGPSYNEQFF.

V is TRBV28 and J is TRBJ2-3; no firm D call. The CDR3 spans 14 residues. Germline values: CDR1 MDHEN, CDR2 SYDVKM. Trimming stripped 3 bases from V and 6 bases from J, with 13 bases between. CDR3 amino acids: CASSFPGLSDTQYF. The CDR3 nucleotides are TGTGCCAGCAGTTTCCCTGGGCTGTCCGATACGCAGTATTTT. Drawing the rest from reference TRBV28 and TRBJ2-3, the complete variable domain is DVKVTQSSRYLVKRTGEKVFLECVQDMDHENMFWYRQDPGLGLRLIYFSYDVKMKEKGDIPEGYSVSREKKERFSLILESASTNQTSMYLCASSFPGLSDTQYFGPGTRLTVL.

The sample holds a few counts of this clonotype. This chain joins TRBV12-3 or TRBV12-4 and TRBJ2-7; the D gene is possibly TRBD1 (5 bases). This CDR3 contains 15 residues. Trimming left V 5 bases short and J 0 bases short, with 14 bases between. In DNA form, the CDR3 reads TGTGCCAGCAGTCCCGGACACACGAGCTCCTACGAGCAGTACTTC. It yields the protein CASSPGHTSSYEQYF.

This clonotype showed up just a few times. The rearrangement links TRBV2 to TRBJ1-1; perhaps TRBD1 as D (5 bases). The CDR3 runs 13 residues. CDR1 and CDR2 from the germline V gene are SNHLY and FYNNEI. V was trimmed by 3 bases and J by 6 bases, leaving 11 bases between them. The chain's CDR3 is CASSDAGLAEAFF. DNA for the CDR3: TGTGCCAGCAGTGACGCAGGGCTTGCTGAAGCTTTCTTT.

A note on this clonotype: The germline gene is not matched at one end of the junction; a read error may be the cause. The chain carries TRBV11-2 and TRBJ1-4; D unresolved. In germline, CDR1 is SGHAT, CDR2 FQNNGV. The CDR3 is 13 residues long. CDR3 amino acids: CASSFPPAEELFF. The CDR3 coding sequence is TGTGCCAGCAGCTTCCCCCCGGCTGAAGAACTGTTTTTT.

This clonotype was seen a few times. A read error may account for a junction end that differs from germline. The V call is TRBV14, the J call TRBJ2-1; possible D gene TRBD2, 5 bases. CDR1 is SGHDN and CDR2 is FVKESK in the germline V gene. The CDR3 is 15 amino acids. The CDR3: CASSEEGVWAVEQFF. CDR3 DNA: TGTGCCAGCAGCGAAGAGGGCGTGTGGGCCGTTGAGCAGTTCTTC.

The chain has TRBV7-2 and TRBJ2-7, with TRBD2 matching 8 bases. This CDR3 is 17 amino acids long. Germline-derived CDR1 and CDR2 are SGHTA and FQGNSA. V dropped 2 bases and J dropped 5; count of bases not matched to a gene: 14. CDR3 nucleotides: TGTGCCAGCAGCTTATCCCGGGGGGGGGGCGATTGGAACGAGCAGTACTTC. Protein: CASSLSRGGGDWNEQYF. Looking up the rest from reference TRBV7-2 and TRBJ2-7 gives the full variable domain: GAGVSQSPSNKVTEKGKDVELRCDPISGHTALYWYRQSLGQGLEFLIYFQGNSAPDKSGLPSDRFSAERTGGSVSTLTIQRTQQEDSAVYLCASSLSRGGGDWNEQYFGPGTRLTVT.

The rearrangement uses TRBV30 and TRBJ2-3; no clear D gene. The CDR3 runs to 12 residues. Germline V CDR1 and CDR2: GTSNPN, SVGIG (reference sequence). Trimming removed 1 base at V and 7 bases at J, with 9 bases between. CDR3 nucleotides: TGTGCCTGGAGTGAGGACCTAAATACGCAGTATTTT. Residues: CAWSEDLNTQYF.

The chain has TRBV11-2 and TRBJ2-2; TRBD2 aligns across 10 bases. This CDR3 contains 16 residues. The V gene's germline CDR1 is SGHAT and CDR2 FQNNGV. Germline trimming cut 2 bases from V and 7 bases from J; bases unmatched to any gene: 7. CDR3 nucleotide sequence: TGTGCCAGCAGCTTAAGTGGGACTAGCGAACGCGGGGAGCTGTTTTTT. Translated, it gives CASSLSGTSERGELFF.

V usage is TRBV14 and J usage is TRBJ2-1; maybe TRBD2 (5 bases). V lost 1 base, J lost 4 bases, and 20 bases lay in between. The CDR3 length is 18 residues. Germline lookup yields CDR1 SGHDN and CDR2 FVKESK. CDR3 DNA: TGTGCCAGCAGCCAAGGTCGGCGGGTTTGGGAACCTTACAATGAGCAGTTCTTC. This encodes CASSQGRRVWEPYNEQFF.